The rows below give T cell receptor beta chains drawn from one sample of a study of neurological immune-mediated disorders. TCRdb re-called the 5' RACE reads through MiXCR, storing one row per CDR3 protein. The table has 49,000 or so distinct CDR3 sequences, roughly 4.4% seen once. Sequences were obtained from PBMCs. These receptors originate from an older woman with multiple sclerosis. Both conserved end residues are part of each CDR3.

v_call: TRBV7-2
j_call: TRBJ2-1
cdr3_aa: CASSGGRAGPKFF

v_call: TRBV7-2
j_call: TRBJ1-1
cdr3_aa: CASSLDNSAGGAFF

v_call: TRBV20-1
j_call: TRBJ1-1
cdr3_aa: CSASAPGQLTEAFF

v_call: TRBV18
j_call: TRBJ1-2
cdr3_aa: CASSPGEANYGYTF

v_call: TRBV20-1
j_call: TRBJ2-1
cdr3_aa: CSANVLSGSGWNEQFF

v_call: TRBV29-1
j_call: TRBJ1-1
cdr3_aa: CSVRTGPDTEAFF

v_call: TRBV20-1
j_call: TRBJ2-2
cdr3_aa: CSAPTGWGELFF

v_call: TRBV20-1
j_call: TRBJ2-3
cdr3_aa: CSARLMAGKDTQYF

v_call: TRBV6-2/TRBV6-3
j_call: TRBJ1-5
cdr3_aa: CASARGAHQPQHF

v_call: TRBV20-1
j_call: TRBJ2-3
cdr3_aa: CSARDSWGGPDTQYF

v_call: TRBV20-1
j_call: TRBJ2-7
cdr3_aa: CSARDLGDSYEQYF

v_call: TRBV7-2
j_call: TRBJ2-2
cdr3_aa: CASSALRNTGELFF

v_call: TRBV2
j_call: TRBJ2-1
cdr3_aa: CASTQGRDRYNEQFF

v_call: TRBV20-1
j_call: TRBJ2-1
cdr3_aa: CSASPRGNEQFF

v_call: TRBV20-1
j_call: TRBJ2-1
cdr3_aa: CSASQLAAVFF

v_call: TRBV5-1
j_call: TRBJ1-1
cdr3_aa: CASSLDRANTEAFF

v_call: TRBV10-3
j_call: TRBJ2-2
cdr3_aa: CAISERLAENTGELFF

v_call: TRBV20-1
j_call: TRBJ2-5
cdr3_aa: CSASGGSETQYF

v_call: TRBV6-4
j_call: TRBJ1-1
cdr3_aa: CASSARRVVALNTEAFF

v_call: TRBV28
j_call: TRBJ1-1
cdr3_aa: CASSYSGGPNTEAFF

v_call: TRBV6-5
j_call: TRBJ1-5
cdr3_aa: CASRLNRGNQPQHF

v_call: TRBV30
j_call: TRBJ2-3
cdr3_aa: CAHRRGLTDTQYF

v_call: TRBV12-3/TRBV12-4
j_call: TRBJ2-1
cdr3_aa: CASSISGVWRREQFF

v_call: TRBV7-2
j_call: TRBJ1-1
cdr3_aa: CASRMGQGGEAFF

v_call: TRBV10-3
j_call: TRBJ1-6
cdr3_aa: CAVGGGDSPLHF

v_call: TRBV12-3/TRBV12-4
j_call: TRBJ1-6
cdr3_aa: CASSTLGSSPLHF

v_call: TRBV3-1
j_call: TRBJ1-1
cdr3_aa: CASSQDDRGAFF

v_call: TRBV2
j_call: TRBJ2-4
cdr3_aa: CASSEWVWADETLAKNIQYF

v_call: TRBV24-1
j_call: TRBJ2-2
cdr3_aa: CATSDPTGTGLTGELFF

v_call: TRBV20-1
j_call: TRBJ2-3
cdr3_aa: CSASRQNTDTQYF

v_call: TRBV4-1
j_call: TRBJ2-3
cdr3_aa: CASTSQPGGRHGTDTQYF

v_call: TRBV7-6
j_call: TRBJ2-4
cdr3_aa: CASSFLGARRAKNIQYF

v_call: TRBV7-2
j_call: TRBJ1-1
cdr3_aa: CASSWGEATEAFF

v_call: TRBV6-4
j_call: TRBJ2-3
cdr3_aa: CASSDRGGADTQYF

v_call: TRBV6-2/TRBV6-3
j_call: TRBJ2-2
cdr3_aa: CASSYERRVTGELFF

v_call: TRBV9
j_call: TRBJ1-1
cdr3_aa: CASSPQRWTANTEAFF

v_call: TRBV4-1
j_call: TRBJ2-3
cdr3_aa: CASSQDPGGSTDTQYF

v_call: TRBV6-5
j_call: TRBJ2-3
cdr3_aa: CASKPTDGRDTQYF

v_call: TRBV7-2
j_call: TRBJ2-3
cdr3_aa: CASSFIADTQYF

v_call: TRBV7-2
j_call: TRBJ2-2
cdr3_aa: CASSPDRGQNTGELFF

v_call: TRBV3-1
j_call: TRBJ2-1
cdr3_aa: CASSQGWGEQFF